This TCR beta chain comes out of a study of response to subunit inactivated influenza vaccine. Germline V gives CDR1 MDHEN, CDR2 SYDVKM. The CDR3 is made up of 15 amino acids. With 3 bases removed from V and 0 bases from J, the gap between germline ends came to 12 bases. Whole-study findings and limits: Only a handful of new T cells, the authors suggested, are recruited with each seasonal influenza vaccination.

TCRdb independently ran MiXCR on the RT-PCR reads; one entry per CDR3 protein. The sample holds roughly 630,000 distinct CDR3 sequences; around 15% are singletons and the top ten take 7.6%. This clonotype was counted ten times or more. The target antigen is unknown. J is TRBJ2-7 and V is TRBV28; a possible D gene is TRBD2 (6 bases). The clonotype comes from a middle-aged man who received an inactivated influenza vaccine. Sample: PBMCs from blood, taken roughly 15 days before vaccination. DNA of the CDR3: TGTGCCAGCAGTTTGGCGGGACTGATCTCCTACGAGCAGTACTTC. This codes for CASSLAGLISYEQYF.